A selection of T cell receptor beta chains follows, all from one sample in a study of cytotoxic CD8 clonotypes in ibrutinib-treated CLL. The assay was immunoSEQ multiplex PCR, and TCRdb's table has in-frame clones only and misses some. The repertoire holds about 7,000 clones, with roughly 70% as singletons. The material sequenced was PBMCs, taken before ibrutinib treatment. The receptors were gathered from a human donor with chronic lymphocytic leukemia. Each CDR3 is given with its conserved first and last residue. Each record gives: J gene, clone size, V gene, D gene, CDR3 DNA, CDR3 protein. A D gene is named only where the DNA matches it firmly. Clone size, where shown, is once, few, many, or a class for clones that have expanded.

J gene: TRBJ1-2
clone size: once
V gene: TRBV28
D gene: .
CDR3 DNA: TGTGCCAGCAGTTTATCCGGCTGGTATGGCTACACCTTC
CDR3 protein: CASSLSGWYGYTF

J gene: TRBJ2-3
clone size: few
V gene: TRBV6-1
D gene: .
CDR3 DNA: TGTGCCAGCACCCTCCAGGGGGACTCAGCGGATACGCAGTATTTT
CDR3 protein: CASTLQGDSADTQYF

J gene: TRBJ1-1
clone size: .
V gene: TRBV2
D gene: .
CDR3 DNA: TGTGCCACCTACAGAAAGAACACTGAAGCTTTCTTT
CDR3 protein: CATYRKNTEAFF

J gene: TRBJ2-5
clone size: .
V gene: TRBV30
D gene: TRBD2
CDR3 DNA: TGTGCCTGGACCTCTAGCGGGCAAGAGACCCAGTACTTC
CDR3 protein: CAWTSSGQETQYF

J gene: TRBJ1-1
clone size: .
V gene: TRBV9
D gene: .
CDR3 DNA: TGTGCCAGCAATCTCTCCCCGAACACTGAAGCTTTCTTT
CDR3 protein: CASNLSPNTEAFF

J gene: TRBJ1-2
clone size: few
V gene: TRBV5-5
D gene: .
CDR3 DNA: TGTGCCAGCAGCAGCCACCTGACAGAAAACTATGGCTACACCTTC
CDR3 protein: CASSSHLTENYGYTF

J gene: TRBJ1-2
clone size: .
V gene: TRBV2
D gene: .
CDR3 DNA: TGTGCCAGCAGCGCCCTGGTGAGGTTGGGCTATGGCTACACCTTC
CDR3 protein: CASSALVRLGYGYTF

J gene: TRBJ1-1
clone size: .
V gene: TRBV18
D gene: TRBD1
CDR3 DNA: TGTGCCAGCTCACTGGGGACAGGATTGAACACTGAAGCTTTCTTT
CDR3 protein: CASSLGTGLNTEAFF

J gene: TRBJ2-1
clone size: once
V gene: TRBV6-5
D gene: TRBD1
CDR3 DNA: TGTGCCAGCAGTTACGTCCTGGGGACAGCAAACAATGAGCAGTTCTTC
CDR3 protein: CASSYVLGTANNEQFF

J gene: TRBJ1-1
clone size: .
V gene: TRBV25-1
D gene: .
CDR3 DNA: TGTGCCAGCAGTGAAGACCCGGGTTTGGGCACTGAAGCTTTCTTT
CDR3 protein: CASSEDPGLGTEAFF

J gene: TRBJ2-3
clone size: once
V gene: TRBV9
D gene: .
CDR3 DNA: TGTGCCAGCAGCGTACTTTCCCGGGGCTTAGGAGATACGCAGTATTTT
CDR3 protein: CASSVLSRGLGDTQYF

J gene: TRBJ1-5
clone size: .
V gene: TRBV18
D gene: .
CDR3 DNA: TGTGCCAGCTCGCCGGACAGCTACAGCAATCAGCCCCAGCATTTT
CDR3 protein: CASSPDSYSNQPQHF

J gene: TRBJ2-2
clone size: .
V gene: TRBV23-1
D gene: TRBD1
CDR3 DNA: TGCGCCAGAAGACAGGGAACTCTCCTCAACGGGGAGCTGTTTTTT
CDR3 protein: CARRQGTLLNGELFF

J gene: TRBJ1-3
clone size: .
V gene: TRBV19
D gene: TRBD1
CDR3 DNA: TGTGCCAGTAGTACCCGGACAGGCACTGGAAACACCATATATTTT
CDR3 protein: CASSTRTGTGNTIYF

J gene: TRBJ2-7
clone size: .
V gene: TRBV10-1
D gene: .
CDR3 DNA: TGCGCCAGCAGCGATTCATACTACGAGCAGTACTTC
CDR3 protein: CASSDSYYEQYF

J gene: TRBJ2-7
clone size: .
V gene: TRBV9
D gene: .
CDR3 DNA: TGTGCCAGCAGCGTGTCCGACTACGAGCAGTACTTC
CDR3 protein: CASSVSDYEQYF

J gene: TRBJ2-3
clone size: .
V gene: TRBV2
D gene: .
CDR3 DNA: TGTGCCAGCAGTAGGTCGGAGGGGTTAATCACAGATACGCAGTATTTT
CDR3 protein: CASSRSEGLITDTQYF

J gene: TRBJ2-7
clone size: .
V gene: TRBV2
D gene: .
CDR3 DNA: TGTGCCACCACTCCCTCCTCGAGCTCCTACGAGCAGTACTTC
CDR3 protein: CATTPSSSSYEQYF

J gene: TRBJ1-4
clone size: .
V gene: TRBV29-1
D gene: .
CDR3 DNA: TGCAGCGTTGAGGGGGAACTGTTTTTT
CDR3 protein: CSVEGELFF

J gene: TRBJ1-2
clone size: few
V gene: TRBV28
D gene: .
CDR3 DNA: TGTGCCAGCAGTTTCGGGGGAGGCTACACCTTC
CDR3 protein: CASSFGGGYTF

J gene: TRBJ1-2
clone size: once
V gene: TRBV7-3
D gene: TRBD1
CDR3 DNA: TGTGCCAGCTTGGGACAGAACTATGGCTACACCTTC
CDR3 protein: CASLGQNYGYTF

J gene: TRBJ2-1
clone size: .
V gene: TRBV6-5
D gene: .
CDR3 DNA: TGTGCCAGCAGTTACTCGATGGGGAGCAATGAGCAGTTCTTC
CDR3 protein: CASSYSMGSNEQFF

J gene: TRBJ1-1
clone size: .
V gene: TRBV11-2
D gene: .
CDR3 DNA: TGTGCCAGCAGCCTTGGGGCGTCGAACACTGAAGCTTTCTTT
CDR3 protein: CASSLGASNTEAFF

J gene: TRBJ2-3
clone size: .
V gene: TRBV2
D gene: .
CDR3 DNA: TGTGCCAGCAGCCTAGACTCTCCTCGTTCGCAACATACGCAGTATTTT
CDR3 protein: CASSLDSPRSQHTQYF

J gene: TRBJ2-1
clone size: .
V gene: TRBV28
D gene: .
CDR3 DNA: TGTGCCAGCATAAGTGGCAGCTACAATGAGCAGTTCTTC
CDR3 protein: CASISGSYNEQFF

J gene: TRBJ2-1
clone size: .
V gene: TRBV28
D gene: .
CDR3 DNA: TGTGCCAGCAGGGCCGGCTCCCTAGCACGTAATGAGCAGTTCTTC
CDR3 protein: CASRAGSLARNEQFF

J gene: TRBJ2-3
clone size: few
V gene: TRBV21-1
D gene: .
CDR3 DNA: TGTGCCAGCAGCAAAACGGCCAGGATCTGCACAGATACGCAGTATTTT
CDR3 protein: CASSKTARICTDTQYF

J gene: TRBJ2-3
clone size: .
V gene: TRBV9
D gene: TRBD2
CDR3 DNA: TGTGCCAGCAGCGTAGCATTAGCGGGAAACACAGATACGCAGTATTTT
CDR3 protein: CASSVALAGNTDTQYF

J gene: TRBJ1-2
clone size: .
V gene: TRBV5-1
D gene: .
CDR3 DNA: TGCGCCAGCAGCTTGGAAGGCAGGGAGAGCTATGGCTACACCTTC
CDR3 protein: CASSLEGRESYGYTF

J gene: TRBJ1-2
clone size: medium-sized
V gene: TRBV29-1
D gene: .
CDR3 DNA: TGCAGCGTGGACCCAGGAGCCTCCACGGCCTATGGCTACACCTTC
CDR3 protein: CSVDPGASTAYGYTF

J gene: TRBJ2-7
clone size: .
V gene: TRBV5-1
D gene: TRBD1
CDR3 DNA: TGCGCCAGCAGTACTAGGGGACAGAACTACGAGCAGTACTTC
CDR3 protein: CASSTRGQNYEQYF

J gene: TRBJ1-5
clone size: .
V gene: TRBV5-1
D gene: .
CDR3 DNA: TGCGCCAGCAGCGACGGGGGGTTGGGGCCCCAGCATTTT
CDR3 protein: CASSDGGLGPQHF

J gene: TRBJ2-5
clone size: .
V gene: TRBV29-1
D gene: TRBD1
CDR3 DNA: TGCAGCGCAAGACAGGGTCGGGAGACCCAGTACTTC
CDR3 protein: CSARQGRETQYF

J gene: TRBJ2-5
clone size: .
V gene: TRBV4-2
D gene: .
CDR3 DNA: TGTGCCAGCAGCCTAAGCGGGGAGACCCAGTACTTC
CDR3 protein: CASSLSGETQYF

J gene: TRBJ2-5
clone size: .
V gene: TRBV5-4
D gene: .
CDR3 DNA: TGTGCCAGCAGCTTGTACGGCAGCCGGGTCCGGGAGACCCAGTACTTC
CDR3 protein: CASSLYGSRVRETQYF

J gene: TRBJ1-2
clone size: .
V gene: TRBV7-3
D gene: TRBD1
CDR3 DNA: TGTGCCAGCAGTCGGGGGACAGTGGAGGGTTATGGCTACACCTTC
CDR3 protein: CASSRGTVEGYGYTF

J gene: TRBJ1-4
clone size: .
V gene: TRBV19
D gene: .
CDR3 DNA: TGTGCCACCCAAGGCCAGGGCATTAATGAAAAACTGTTTTTT
CDR3 protein: CATQGQGINEKLFF

J gene: TRBJ2-5
clone size: .
V gene: TRBV7-2
D gene: .
CDR3 DNA: TGTGCCAGCAGCCCGTACCAAGAGACCCAGTACTTC
CDR3 protein: CASSPYQETQYF

J gene: TRBJ2-2
clone size: few
V gene: TRBV9
D gene: TRBD1
CDR3 DNA: TGTGCCAGCAGCGCTTACAGGGGGTCAACCGGGGAGCTGTTTTTT
CDR3 protein: CASSAYRGSTGELFF

J gene: TRBJ2-2
clone size: .
V gene: TRBV5-4
D gene: .
CDR3 DNA: TGTGCCAGCAGCCTAGGGGCGACCCATCCGGAGCTGTTTTTT
CDR3 protein: CASSLGATHPELFF

J gene: TRBJ2-6
clone size: .
V gene: TRBV9
D gene: .
CDR3 DNA: TGTGCCAGCGGATTTCGGGTACAACAAAGTCGGGCCAACGTCCTGACTTTC
CDR3 protein: CASGFRVQQSRANVLTF

J gene: TRBJ1-3
clone size: .
V gene: TRBV7-2
D gene: .
CDR3 DNA: TGTGCCAGTGGGAGTAGTCGCAGTGGAAACACCATATATTTT
CDR3 protein: CASGSSRSGNTIYF

J gene: TRBJ1-4
clone size: once
V gene: TRBV25-1
D gene: .
CDR3 DNA: TGTGCCAGCAGTGAAAGAGGAGGGAGTGAAAAACTGTTTTTT
CDR3 protein: CASSERGGSEKLFF

J gene: TRBJ1-2
clone size: .
V gene: TRBV30
D gene: .
CDR3 DNA: TGTGCCTGGAGTGTACAAGCTAACTATGGCTACACCTTC
CDR3 protein: CAWSVQANYGYTF

J gene: TRBJ2-7
clone size: .
V gene: TRBV5-1
D gene: .
CDR3 DNA: TGCGCCAGCAGCTTGGGGGGTGTCGAGCAGTACTTC
CDR3 protein: CASSLGGVEQYF

J gene: TRBJ1-2
clone size: few
V gene: TRBV19
D gene: .
CDR3 DNA: TGTGCCAGTAGTATTACAGTCGTGGGGGGCTACACCTTC
CDR3 protein: CASSITVVGGYTF

J gene: TRBJ2-7
clone size: .
V gene: TRBV2
D gene: .
CDR3 DNA: TGTGCCAGCAGTCAACTAAAGGAGCAGTACTTC
CDR3 protein: CASSQLKEQYF

J gene: TRBJ1-2
clone size: few
V gene: TRBV5-1
D gene: TRBD1
CDR3 DNA: TGCGCCAGCAGCTTGTCCTATTGGCAGGGGGCCAACTATGGCTACACCTTC
CDR3 protein: CASSLSYWQGANYGYTF

J gene: TRBJ2-7
clone size: .
V gene: TRBV11-2
D gene: TRBD2
CDR3 DNA: TGTGCCAGCAGCTTACGTGGGAGGGAATCCTACGAGCAGTACTTC
CDR3 protein: CASSLRGRESYEQYF

J gene: TRBJ1-1
clone size: medium-sized
V gene: TRBV5-1
D gene: .
CDR3 DNA: TGCGCCAGCAGCTTGGGCCCGTCTCGGGGGAGCACTGAAGCTTTCTTT
CDR3 protein: CASSLGPSRGSTEAFF

J gene: TRBJ2-2
clone size: few
V gene: TRBV6-5
D gene: .
CDR3 DNA: TGTGCCAGCAGTTACTCGTCGGGAGTGGGCACCGGGGAGCTGTTTTTT
CDR3 protein: CASSYSSGVGTGELFF

J gene: TRBJ1-1
clone size: few
V gene: TRBV28
D gene: TRBD1
CDR3 DNA: TGTGCCACCCGCAAAGTAGCAGGGGGCTTGAACACTGAAGCTTTCTTT
CDR3 protein: CATRKVAGGLNTEAFF

J gene: TRBJ2-3
clone size: .
V gene: TRBV27
D gene: .
CDR3 DNA: TGTGCCACCCGGCAGGGGGGGGAAGATACGCAGTATTTT
CDR3 protein: CATRQGGEDTQYF

J gene: TRBJ1-2
clone size: .
V gene: TRBV28
D gene: .
CDR3 DNA: TGTGCCAGCAAAAGGGGAGGGAACTATGGCTACACCTTC
CDR3 protein: CASKRGGNYGYTF

J gene: TRBJ1-1
clone size: .
V gene: TRBV27
D gene: TRBD1
CDR3 DNA: TGTGCCAGCAGTGTAACAGGGGGCACTGAAGCTTTCTTT
CDR3 protein: CASSVTGGTEAFF